These 13 T cell receptor beta chains share one sample of origin, sequenced in a study of neurological immune-mediated disorders. Using its own MiXCR run on the 5' RACE reads, TCRdb lists one record per CDR3 protein. This table holds 30,000 or so distinct CDR3 sequences, approximately 4% found once. Sequencing was carried out using CD4+ T cells from blood. Receptor source: a woman aged 40 to 50 in good health.

This clonotype was detected ten times or more. The chain joins TRBV5-1 to TRBJ2-1, with 8 positions matching TRBD2. The germline gives CDR1 SGHRS, CDR2 YFSETQ. CDR3 length equals 14 residues. V dropped 2 bases and J dropped 6; count of bases not matched to a gene: 4. The CDR3 nucleotides are TGCGCCAGCAGCTTTGCGGGGGGCACCAATGAGCAGTTCTTC. Protein product: CASSFAGGTNEQFF.

This clonotype was found many times. The rearrangement joins TRBV6-1 to TRBJ1-1; possible D gene TRBD1, 5 bases. The CDR3 is 14 residues long. The germline V gene encodes CDR1 MNHNS and CDR2 SASEGT. The V end was cut by 5 bases, the J end by 8 bases, with 18 bases between. The CDR3 is CASSPTLGRREAFF. The CDR3 DNA follows: TGTGCCAGCAGTCCCACCCTGGGACGTAGAGAAGCTTTCTTT.

This clonotype was observed at least ten times. This chain connects TRBV5-1 to TRBJ2-1; 12 nucleotides agree with TRBD2. J lost 6 bases, V lost 2 bases, and 6 bases had no gene match. Looked up from germline, CDR1 is SGHRS and CDR2 is YFSETQ. The CDR3 totals 16 residues. The CDR3 protein is CASSFLAGGPGNEQFF. CDR3 in DNA: TGCGCCAGCAGCTTCCTAGCGGGGGGGCCAGGCAATGAGCAGTTCTTC.

The table lists this clonotype with many counts. The chain combines TRBV12-3 or TRBV12-4 with TRBJ1-1; D gene ambiguous. The V end was cut by 2 bases, the J end by 10 bases, with 8 bases between. This CDR3 is 11 amino acids long. The CDR3 loop reads CASSLNHGAFF. For the CDR3, the DNA is TGTGCCAGCAGTTTAAATCATGGAGCTTTCTTT.

Many counts were recorded for this clonotype. This chain links TRBV7-9 with TRBJ2-1, with 9 bases lining up with TRBD1. J lost 7 bases, V lost 3 bases, and 7 bases had no gene match. The CDR3 is 15 residues long. In germline, CDR1 is SEHNR, CDR2 FQNEAQ (reference sequence). CDR3 nucleotide sequence: TGTGCCAGCAGCTTTTTCGGACAGGGGAAGAATGAGCAGTTCTTC. Translation gives CASSFFGQGKNEQFF.

This clonotype has a count of ten or more. This CDR3 is CSARGLAGQHEQFF. CDR3 sequence (DNA): TGCAGTGCTAGAGGACTAGCGGGACAACATGAGCAGTTCTTC. The J gene is TRBJ2-1, the V gene TRBV20-1, with 11 bases lining up with TRBD2. The CDR3 contains 14 residues. Germline V gene data show CDR1 as DFQATT and CDR2 as SNEGSKA (reference sequence). V was pared by 1 base and J by 8 bases, with 4 bases of the junction left unmatched.

Ten or more counts support this clonotype. This chain uses TRBV5-1 with TRBJ2-5; possibly TRBD1 or TRBD2 for D (5 bases each). CDR1 and CDR2 from the germline V gene are SGHRS and YFSETQ. Trimming shortened V by 6 bases and J by 5 bases, and 14 bases separated the two germline ends. This CDR3 has 13 residues. DNA for the CDR3: TGCGCCAGCACCTTCGACAGAGGGGAGACCCAGTACTTC. Its protein is CASTFDRGETQYF.

This clonotype appeared many times. The V call is TRBV7-2, the J call TRBJ2-6; possibly TRBD1 or TRBD2 for D (5 bases each). Germline V gene lookup returns CDR1 SGHTA and CDR2 FQGNSA. Trimming took off 6 bases at V and 2 bases at J, with 23 bases between the two ends. The CDR3 runs 19 residues. CDR3 in amino acids: CASRLGWPGRRAGANVLTF. DNA for the CDR3: TGTGCCAGCAGATTGGGCTGGCCGGGACGACGAGCTGGGGCCAACGTCCTGACTTTC. Full variable domain (outside the CDR3, taken from reference TRBV7-2 and TRBJ2-6): GAGVSQSPSNKVTEKGKDVELRCDPISGHTALYWYRQSLGQGLEFLIYFQGNSAPDKSGLPSDRFSAERTGGSVSTLTIQRTQQEDSAVYLCASRLGWPGRRAGANVLTFGAGSRLTVL.

The table lists this clonotype with many counts. V is TRBV20-1 and J is TRBJ2-7; D is unresolved. Germline loops: CDR1 DFQATT, CDR2 SNEGSKA (reference sequence). The ends were cut back, 4 bases at V and 0 bases at J, with 13 bases in the middle. This CDR3 spans 14 amino acids. The CDR3 nucleotides are TGCAGTGCTACCCCGGGCTCCACCTCCTACGAGCAGTACTTC. This sequence encodes CSATPGSTSYEQYF.

This clonotype was observed at least ten times. The V and J genes are TRBV12-3 or TRBV12-4 and TRBJ2-1; TRBD2 is a possible D gene (7 bases). The germline V and J ends were trimmed by 6 bases and 8 bases, with 20 bases remaining between them. The CDR3 is 15 amino acids. The chain's CDR3 is CASREGGGPYDEQFF. The CDR3 bases are TGTGCCAGCAGAGAGGGGGGGGGACCTTACGATGAGCAGTTCTTC.

The sample holds a few counts of this clonotype. The chain is built from TRBV7-9 and TRBJ2-3; the match to TRBD1 covers 12 bases. Germline V CDR1 and CDR2: SEHNR, FQNEAQ (reference sequence). The CDR3 extends over 16 amino acids. The trim removed 5 bases at V and 4 bases at J, leaving 7 bases unmatched. The CDR3 region is CASSPPRDRGPDTQYF. CDR3 DNA sequence: TGTGCCAGCAGCCCCCCTCGGGACAGGGGGCCAGATACGCAGTATTTT.

This clonotype appeared many times. The rearrangement joins TRBV5-1 to TRBJ2-1; 7 bases are a match to TRBD2. Trimming at V came to 2 bases and at J to 9 bases, leaving 8 bases not matched to a gene. The CDR3 extends over 14 amino acids. CDR1 is SGHRS and CDR2 is YFSETQ in the germline V gene. CDR3 loop: CASSFVGGEGEQFF. DNA for the CDR3: TGCGCCAGCAGCTTTGTAGGCGGGGAGGGTGAGCAGTTCTTC.

This clonotype was seen ten or more times. The V and J genes are TRBV24-1 and TRBJ2-2; 11 bases match TRBD1. This CDR3 comprises 14 residues. V lost 9 bases and J lost 5; bases outside the gene matches: 4. Germline V CDR1 and CDR2: KGHDR, SFDVKD. The CDR3 sequence: CATGTGGRTGELFF. CDR3 in DNA: TGTGCCACCGGGACAGGGGGTCGGACCGGGGAGCTGTTTTTT.